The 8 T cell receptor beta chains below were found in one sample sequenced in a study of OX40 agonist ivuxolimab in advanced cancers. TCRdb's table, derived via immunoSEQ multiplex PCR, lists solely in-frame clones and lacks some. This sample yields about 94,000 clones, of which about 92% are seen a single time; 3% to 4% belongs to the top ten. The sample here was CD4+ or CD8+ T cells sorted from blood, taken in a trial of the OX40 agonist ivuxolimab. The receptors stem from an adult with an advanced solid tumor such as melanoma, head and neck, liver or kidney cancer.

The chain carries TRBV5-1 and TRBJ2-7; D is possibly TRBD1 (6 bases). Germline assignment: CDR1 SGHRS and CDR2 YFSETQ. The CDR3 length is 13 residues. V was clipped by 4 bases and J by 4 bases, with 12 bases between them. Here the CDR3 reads CASSPGQFYEQYF. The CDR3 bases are TGCGCCAGCAGCCCCGGACAGTTTTACGAGCAGTACTTC.

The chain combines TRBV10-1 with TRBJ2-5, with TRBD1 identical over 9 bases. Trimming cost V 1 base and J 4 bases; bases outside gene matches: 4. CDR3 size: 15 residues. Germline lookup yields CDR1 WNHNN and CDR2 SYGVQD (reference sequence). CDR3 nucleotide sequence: TGCGCCAGCAGTGAGTGGACAGGGGACCGAGAGACCCAGTACTTC. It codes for CASSEWTGDRETQYF.

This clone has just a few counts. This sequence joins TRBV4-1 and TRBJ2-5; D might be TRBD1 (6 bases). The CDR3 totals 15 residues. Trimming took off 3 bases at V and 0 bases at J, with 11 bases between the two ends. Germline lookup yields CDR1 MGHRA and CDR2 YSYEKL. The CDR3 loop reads CASSQAPGDQETQYF. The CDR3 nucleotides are TGCGCCAGCAGCCAGGCTCCAGGGGACCAAGAGACCCAGTACTTC.

CDR3 sequence reads: CAGSLGGTEAFF. The CDR3, as DNA: TGTGCCGGTTCCTTGGGGGGCACTGAAGCTTTCTTT. The chain uses TRBV2 and TRBJ1-1, with TRBD1 as a possible D gene (5 bases). The V and J ends lost 11 bases and 4 bases respectively, with 14 bases between them. In germline, CDR1 is SNHLY, CDR2 FYNNEI. The CDR3 is 12 residues long.

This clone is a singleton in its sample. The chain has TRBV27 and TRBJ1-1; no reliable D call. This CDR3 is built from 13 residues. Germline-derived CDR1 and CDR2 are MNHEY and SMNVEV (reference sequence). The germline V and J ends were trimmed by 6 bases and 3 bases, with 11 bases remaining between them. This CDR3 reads CASSWAPDTEAFF. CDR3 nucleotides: TGTGCCAGCAGCTGGGCCCCCGACACTGAAGCTTTCTTT.

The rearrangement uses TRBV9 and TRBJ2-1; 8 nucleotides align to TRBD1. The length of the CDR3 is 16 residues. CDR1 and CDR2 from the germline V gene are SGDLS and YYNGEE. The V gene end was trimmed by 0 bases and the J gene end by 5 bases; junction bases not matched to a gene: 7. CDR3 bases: TGTGCCAGCAGCGTAGGTGGGGGACAGGCTAACAATGAGCAGTTCTTC. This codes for CASSVGGGQANNEQFF.

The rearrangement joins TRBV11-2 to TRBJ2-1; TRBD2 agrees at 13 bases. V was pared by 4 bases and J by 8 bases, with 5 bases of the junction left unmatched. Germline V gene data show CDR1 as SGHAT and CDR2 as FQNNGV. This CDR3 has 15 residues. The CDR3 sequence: CASSYTSGGADEQFF. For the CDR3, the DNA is TGTGCCAGCAGCTATACTAGCGGGGGGGCCGATGAGCAGTTCTTC.

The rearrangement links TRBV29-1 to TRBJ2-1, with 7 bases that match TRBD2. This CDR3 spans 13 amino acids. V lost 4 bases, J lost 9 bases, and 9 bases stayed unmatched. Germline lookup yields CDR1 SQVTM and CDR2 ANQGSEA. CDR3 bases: TGCAGCGTTGGGGGAGGGAGGTTCAGTGAGCAGTTCTTC. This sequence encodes CSVGGGRFSEQFF.